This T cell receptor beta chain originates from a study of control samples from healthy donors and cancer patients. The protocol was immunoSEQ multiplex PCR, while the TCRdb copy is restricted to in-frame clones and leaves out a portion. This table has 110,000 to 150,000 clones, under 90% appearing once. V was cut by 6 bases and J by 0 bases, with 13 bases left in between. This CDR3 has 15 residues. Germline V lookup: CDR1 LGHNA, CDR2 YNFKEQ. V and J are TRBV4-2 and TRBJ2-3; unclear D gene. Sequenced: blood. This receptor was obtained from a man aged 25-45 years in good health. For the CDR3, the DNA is TGTGCCAGCAGGGCAGGTGGACCTAGCACAGATACGCAGTATTTT. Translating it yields CASRAGGPSTDTQYF.